A selection of T cell receptor beta chains follows, all from one sample in a study of shared clonotypes between healthy human individuals. Only in-frame clones appear in the TCRdb table, and some are missing; sequencing was by immunoSEQ multiplex PCR. The sample includes around 2,100,000 clones, around 96% of them seen just once. Sequenced input: naive CD8+ T cells sorted from blood. These receptors were collected from a man between 18 and 35 years old in good health. The CDR3 runs from the conserved cysteine through the conserved F or W. The order of the fields is V gene, D gene, J gene, clone size, CDR3 protein, CDR3 DNA. D genes are given only for firm matches. Size tells how often a clone was seen (once, few, many) or the class of an expanded clone, and some rows leave it out.

>TRBV11-2|TRBD1|TRBJ2-1|-
CASSSTGGVYNEQFF
TGTGCCAGCAGCTCGACAGGGGGCGTCTACAATGAGCAGTTCTTC
>TRBV19|-|TRBJ2-7|-
CASSSRTDTYEQYF
TGTGCCAGTAGTTCCAGGACCGATACCTACGAGCAGTACTTC
>TRBV27|-|TRBJ1-3|-
CASSPAGPGNTIYF
TGTGCCAGCAGTCCGGCCGGGCCTGGAAACACCATATATTTT
>TRBV28|TRBD2|TRBJ2-3|-
CASSAGTSGFSTDTQYF
TGTGCCAGCAGCGCCGGGACTAGCGGATTTAGCACAGATACGCAGTATTTT
>TRBV19|-|TRBJ1-5|-
CASSVEDGYQPQHF
TGTGCCAGTAGTGTAGAGGACGGATATCAGCCCCAGCATTTT
>TRBV6-5|TRBD1|TRBJ1-1|-
CASSPSGTGGTEAFF
TGTGCCAGCAGTCCCTCCGGGACAGGGGGCACTGAAGCTTTCTTT
>TRBV27|TRBD1|TRBJ2-1|-
CASSLSAGGFSYNEQFF
TGTGCCAGCAGTTTATCGGCAGGGGGCTTTTCCTACAATGAGCAGTTCTTC
>TRBV2|-|TRBJ1-3|-
CASSGSSGNTIYF
TGTGCCAGTAGCGGGAGCTCTGGAAACACCATATATTTT
>TRBV11-2|-|TRBJ2-1|-
CASSAGVAEQFF
TGTGCCAGCAGCGCAGGAGTTGCAGAGCAGTTCTTC
>TRBV7-9|-|TRBJ2-5|once
CASSHSSSAPRTETQYF
TGTGCCAGCAGTCATAGTAGCAGCGCCCCGCGTACGGAGACCCAGTACTTC
>TRBV7-9|TRBD1|TRBJ1-5|-
CASSPGDSYNQPQHF
TGTGCCAGCAGCCCAGGGGACAGTTACAATCAGCCCCAGCATTTT
>TRBV11-2|-|TRBJ1-6|-
CASSLGGVGSPLHF
TGTGCCAGCAGCTTAGGAGGGGTTGGGTCACCCCTCCACTTT
>TRBV27|TRBD1|TRBJ2-1|-
CASRTGASSYNEQFF
TGTGCCAGCAGGACAGGGGCGAGCTCCTACAATGAGCAGTTCTTC
>TRBV10-3|-|TRBJ1-5|-
CAISGGGGDQPQHF
TGTGCCATCAGTGGGGGTGGGGGGGACCAGCCCCAGCATTTT
>TRBV19|-|TRBJ1-2|-
CASSPSQGPYGYTF
TGTGCCAGTAGTCCGTCACAGGGCCCATATGGCTACACCTTC
>TRBV13|TRBD2|TRBJ2-7|-
CASSLELAGGTYEQYF
TGTGCCAGCAGCTTAGAACTAGCGGGGGGAACCTACGAGCAGTACTTC
>TRBV28|TRBD1|TRBJ2-7|-
CASSSVGTGESSYEQYF
TGTGCCAGCAGTTCAGTAGGGACAGGCGAGAGCTCCTACGAGCAGTACTTC
>TRBV5-4|-|TRBJ1-2|-
CASSSGWGADYGYTF
TGTGCCAGCAGCTCGGGTTGGGGGGCGGACTATGGCTACACCTTC
>TRBV13|TRBD1|TRBJ1-1|-
CASSLTGDTEAFF
TGTGCCAGCAGTTTGACAGGGGACACTGAAGCTTTCTTT
>TRBV9|-|TRBJ1-2|-
CASSVSGSSYGYTF
TGTGCCAGCAGCGTATCAGGGTCGAGCTATGGCTACACCTTC
>TRBV10-3|-|TRBJ1-1|-
CAISEMVGTTEAFF
TGTGCCATCAGTGAGATGGTAGGGACCACTGAAGCTTTCTTT
>TRBV4-1|-|TRBJ1-4|-
CASRPSTATNEKLFF
TGCGCCAGCAGGCCCTCCACAGCAACTAATGAAAAACTGTTTTTT
>TRBV4-3|-|TRBJ2-7|-
CASSQGRGRYEQYF
TGCGCCAGCAGCCAAGGCAGGGGAAGGTACGAGCAGTACTTC
>TRBV6-6|-|TRBJ2-1|-
CASSYDGRDEQFF
TGTGCCAGCAGTTACGATGGGCGGGATGAGCAGTTCTTC
>TRBV28|-|TRBJ2-1|-
CASSFTGTTTNEQFF
TGTGCCAGCAGTTTTACGGGAACTACAACCAATGAGCAGTTCTTC
>TRBV5-4|TRBD1|TRBJ2-7|-
CASSPEGQLYEQYF
TGTGCCAGCAGCCCCGAGGGACAGCTCTACGAGCAGTACTTC
>TRBV18|TRBD2|TRBJ2-7|-
CASSPKDSGGNFYEQYF
TGTGCCAGCTCACCAAAGGACAGCGGGGGGAACTTCTACGAGCAGTACTTC
>TRBV6-5|-|TRBJ1-3|-
CASSYGGVGNTIYF
TGTGCCAGCAGTTACGGGGGGGTCGGAAACACCATATATTTT
>TRBV6-5|-|TRBJ1-2|-
CASSYSQLYGYTF
TGTGCCAGCAGTTACTCCCAGCTCTATGGCTACACCTTC
>TRBV14|TRBD1|TRBJ1-1|-
CASSQRGQENTEAFF
TGTGCCAGCAGCCAACGCGGACAGGAGAACACTGAAGCTTTCTTT
>TRBV5-6|-|TRBJ1-4|-
CASSTGTAEKLFF
TGTGCCAGCAGCACCGGGACCGCTGAAAAACTGTTTTTT
>TRBV7-3|TRBD2|TRBJ2-3|-
CASSLTPGGSTDTQYF
TGTGCCAGCAGCTTAACGCCGGGGGGAAGCACAGATACGCAGTATTTT
>TRBV11-2|-|TRBJ2-7|-
CASSLREMGTSSYEQYF
TGTGCCAGCAGCTTAAGGGAGATGGGAACTAGCTCCTACGAGCAGTACTTC
>TRBV13|-|TRBJ1-1|-
CASSLVRAGTEAFF
TGTGCCAGCAGCTTAGTGAGGGCGGGAACTGAAGCTTTCTTT
>TRBV9|-|TRBJ1-2|-
CASSASGSGYTF
TGTGCCAGCAGCGCGTCCGGGTCTGGCTACACCTTC
>TRBV11-2|TRBD1|TRBJ2-7|-
CASTPGTGPYEQYF
TGTGCCAGCACACCCGGGACAGGCCCCTACGAGCAGTACTTC
>TRBV4-1|TRBD2|TRBJ2-1|-
CASSQWVTSGTSSYNEQFF
TGCGCCAGCAGCCAATGGGTGACTAGCGGAACAAGCTCCTACAATGAGCAGTTCTTC
>TRBV4-1|-|TRBJ2-7|-
CASSQDDRYEQYF
TGCGCCAGCAGCCAAGATGACCGCTACGAGCAGTACTTC
>TRBV5-4|TRBD1|TRBJ2-2|-
CASSQGQGASNTGELFF
TGTGCCAGCAGCCAGGGACAGGGGGCGTCGAACACCGGGGAGCTGTTTTTT
>TRBV7-2|-|TRBJ2-7|-
CASSFYGDPRDYEQYF
TGTGCCAGCAGCTTTTACGGGGACCCCCGGGACTACGAGCAGTACTTC
>TRBV27|TRBD1|TRBJ2-1|-
CASSSGQGVGEQFF
TGTGCCAGCAGTTCGGGACAGGGTGTTGGTGAGCAGTTCTTC
>TRBV5-6|-|TRBJ2-7|-
CASSLGTAGGQYF
TGTGCCAGCAGCCTAGGGACAGCCGGGGGGCAGTACTTC
>TRBV5-1|-|TRBJ1-1|-
CASSTGQTNTEAFF
TGCGCCAGCAGCACTGGCCAGACTAACACTGAAGCTTTCTTT
>TRBV6-6|-|TRBJ1-4|-
CASSYLGEATNEKLFF
TGTGCCAGCAGTTACCTCGGGGAGGCCACTAATGAAAAACTGTTTTTT
>TRBV9|-|TRBJ2-5|-
CASSVGERTQETQYF
TGTGCCAGCAGCGTAGGCGAGAGGACGCAAGAGACCCAGTACTTC
>TRBV6-5|-|TRBJ2-3|-
CASSTQWGTQYF
TGTGCCAGCAGTACCCAATGGGGTACGCAGTATTTT
>TRBV7-9|-|TRBJ1-1|-
CASSSSGTLEAFF
TGTGCCAGCAGCTCCTCCGGGACACTTGAAGCTTTCTTT
>TRBV5-4|-|TRBJ1-1|-
CASSLDGQGGTEAFF
TGTGCCAGCAGCTTGGATGGGCAGGGAGGCACTGAAGCTTTCTTT
>TRBV16|-|TRBJ2-2|-
CASSQSSGYTGELFF
TGTGCCAGCAGCCAATCTTCAGGTTACACCGGGGAGCTGTTTTTT
>TRBV5-6|TRBD1|TRBJ2-5|-
CASSWDRLETQYF
TGTGCCAGCAGCTGGGACAGATTAGAGACCCAGTACTTC
>TRBV9|-|TRBJ2-7|-
CASSGETGTGFYEQYF
TGTGCCAGCAGCGGGGAGACCGGGACTGGGTTCTACGAGCAGTACTTC
>TRBV5-1|-|TRBJ2-1|-
CASSSRYNEQFF
TGCGCCAGCAGCAGCAGGTACAATGAGCAGTTCTTC
>TRBV15|-|TRBJ2-4|once
CATSSRGGGDKNIQYF
TGTGCCACCAGCAGCCGGGGTGGAGGGGACAAAAACATTCAGTACTTC
>TRBV4-3|TRBD1|TRBJ1-2|-
CASSQDGQGLQFYGYTF
TGCGCCAGCAGCCAAGATGGACAGGGGTTACAATTCTATGGCTACACCTTC